The clone carrying this T cell receptor (beta chain) was found a few times. The antigen is unknown. Trimming took 2 bases from V and 8 from J; bases not matched to a gene: 2. The CDR3 is 12 residues long. From germline, CDR1 is MNHEY and CDR2 SMNVEV (reference sequence). The sample is drawn from a study of beta chain features in type 1 diabetes. Findings and limits, study-wide: For patients and controls alike, PCR might favor shorter templates to the same degree.

Expressed TCRB transcripts were sequenced, since all the RNA that had been isolated was reverse transcribed. Here immunoSEQ multiplex PCR was the method, and the copy in TCRdb shows in-frame clones only, minus some. The repertoire holds 350,000 to 400,000 clones, roughly 16% seen once, with approximately 0.02% in the top ten. The V and J genes are TRBV27 and TRBJ1-2; 7 bases align to TRBD1. The receptor was isolated from a woman aged 18-29 years in good health. The sample comprised naive CD4+ T cells from blood. The CDR3 protein is CASSLQGVGYTF. In nucleotides, the CDR3 is TGTGCCAGCAGTTTACAGGGGGTAGGCTACACCTTC.